The next 5 T cell receptor beta chains were all read from a single sample in a study of response to subunit inactivated influenza vaccine. MiXCR was run by TCRdb on the RT-PCR reads, yielding one entry per CDR3 protein. The sample includes roughly 650,000 distinct CDR3 sequences, 12% to 15% of them seen just once. Sequenced material: PBMCs from blood, taken roughly 2 weeks before vaccination. The source of these receptors is a middle-aged man who received an inactivated influenza vaccine.

The rearrangement joins TRBV20-1 to TRBJ2-3; 8 bases map to TRBD2. The CDR3 is 16 residues long. J was trimmed by 0 bases and V by 5 bases; bases with no gene match: 10. Per germline, CDR1 DFQATT and CDR2 SNEGSKA (reference sequence). CDR3 bases: TGCAGTGCTTCGATAAGCGGGGGAGCTAGCACAGATACGCAGTATTTT. As protein: CSASISGGASTDTQYF.

The sample holds many counts of this clonotype. The rearrangement uses TRBV7-9 and TRBJ1-5; unclear D gene. The CDR3 loop spans 14 amino acids. The V end lost 1 base, the J end lost 4 bases, and 8 bases lay between the germline ends. Per germline, CDR1 SEHNR and CDR2 FQNEAQ (reference sequence). The CDR3 DNA reads TGTGCCAGCAGCTTAGGGGGTGTGAATCAGCCCCAGCATTTT. It yields the protein CASSLGGVNQPQHF.

Concerning this clonotype: At one end, the junction sequence differs from germline, possibly due to a read error. The rearrangement joins TRBV7-2 to TRBJ2-3; D not resolved. CDR1 is SGHTA and CDR2 is FQGNSA in the germline V gene. The CDR3 consists of 8 residues. CDR3: CASSSEAF. The CDR3 DNA sequence: TGTGCCAGCAGTTCAGAGGCATTT.

V gene TRBV12-3 or TRBV12-4 combines with J gene TRBJ1-5; D gene uncertain. CDR3 length: 14 amino acids. V dropped 3 bases and J dropped 6 bases, with 12 bases sitting between them. The DNA of the CDR3 is TGTGCCAGCAGTTTTAAGACCTGGGGTCAGCCCCAGCATTTT. Its protein is CASSFKTWGQPQHF.

This clonotype was detected many times. At one boundary the junction diverges from the germline segment, which might be a read error. The genes are TRBV5-1 and TRBJ1-6; no reliable D call. The CDR3 extends over 13 amino acids. Germline-derived CDR1 and CDR2 are SGHRS and YFSETQ. The CDR3 DNA reads as TGCGCCAGCAGGTTGGCAGATAATTCACCCCTCCACTTT. Translated, it gives CASRLADNSPLHF.